The T cell receptor (beta chain) under discussion was sequenced for a study of blood T cell repertoires in COVID-19. Study background: T cells, B-cell-depleted T cells, or PBMCs provided the cDNA or gDNA that served as material.

Sequenced by immunoSEQ multiplex PCR; TCRdb stores in-frame clones only, minus some. The sample carries hundreds of thousands of clones, 75% to 85% recorded once. Seattle-derived patients entered the study during active infection and were followed longitudinally. This receptor was taken from a man in his fifties or sixties with COVID-19, enrolled during active disease. The sequencing input was peripheral blood.

The CDR3 spells CSVGAGWNQPQHF. The CDR3, as DNA: TGCAGCGTTGGTGCAGGGTGGAATCAGCCCCAGCATTTT. This sequence joins TRBV29-1 and TRBJ1-5; possible D gene TRBD1, 5 bases. With 4 bases removed from V and 4 bases from J, the gap between germline ends came to 11 bases. From germline, CDR1 is SQVTM and CDR2 ANQGSEA. The CDR3 sequence is 13 residues long. Full variable domain (rest looked up from reference TRBV29-1 and TRBJ1-5): SAVISQKPSRDICQRGTSLTIQCQVDSQVTMMFWYRQQPGQSLTLIATANQGSEATYESGFVIDKFPISRPNLTFSTLTVSNMSPEDSSIYLCSVGAGWNQPQHFGDGTRLSIL.